The 6 T cell receptor beta chains below were found in one sample sequenced in a study of T cell changes during pregnancy in multiple sclerosis. TCRdb keeps only in-frame clones here, not all; method: immunoSEQ multiplex PCR. This sample has some 93,000 clones, with about nine tenths found just once. Here the sequenced sample was peripheral blood, taken after pregnancy. The receptors were gathered from a female donor in good health, enrolled as a control in a pregnancy study.

The chain joins TRBV5-1 to TRBJ1-1; D is unresolved. V dropped 4 bases and J dropped 0 bases, with 7 bases sitting between them. CDR3 length equals 13 residues. CDR1 SGHRS and CDR2 YFSETQ come from the germline V gene. CDR3 coding DNA: TGCGCCAGCAGCCCCCTTATGAACACTGAAGCTTTCTTT. Protein: CASSPLMNTEAFF.

V gene TRBV6-5 combines with J gene TRBJ2-2; D may be TRBD1 (6 bases). There are 16 residues in the CDR3. Germline CDR1 MNHEY, CDR2 SVGAGI. V gave up 4 bases and J gave up 1 base, with 13 bases separating them. This chain's CDR3 is CASSSLGAGNTGELFF. The DNA of the CDR3 is TGTGCCAGCAGTTCTTTGGGGGCCGGGAACACCGGGGAGCTGTTTTTT.

As regards this clone: A read error may produce the germline difference seen at one junction end. This chain links TRBV7-7 with TRBJ2-3, with TRBD1 identical over 10 bases. Germline V lookup: CDR1 SSHAT, CDR2 FNYEAQ (reference sequence). The CDR3 consists of 14 residues. The CDR3 spells CASSRDRGADTQYF. The CDR3 nucleotides read TGTGCTAGCAGCCGGGACAGGGGAGCAGATACGCAGTATTTT.

The rearrangement links TRBV10-3 to TRBJ2-2, with 13 bases lining up with TRBD2. This CDR3 spans 18 amino acids. With 5 bases clipped from V and 6 bases from J, the junction kept 12 bases outside the gene matches. The V gene's germline CDR1 is ENHRY and CDR2 SYGVKD. The CDR3 here is CAISRLAGGTHDAGELFF. Written as DNA, the CDR3 is TGTGCCATCAGTCGACTAGCGGGGGGAACACACGACGCCGGGGAGCTGTTTTTT.

The chain has TRBV4-3 and TRBJ1-2; a possible D gene is TRBD1 (5 bases). This CDR3 comprises 14 residues. The V end was cut by 0 bases, the J end by 3 bases, with 8 bases between. Germline CDR1 LGHNA, CDR2 YSLEER. DNA of the CDR3: TGCGCCAGCAGCCAAGAAGGGGTAGACTATGGCTACACCTTC. As protein: CASSQEGVDYGYTF.

The chain employs TRBV7-2 and TRBJ2-3; D uncertain. This CDR3 comprises 14 residues. Germline CDR1 is SGHTA and CDR2 is FQGNSA. V lost 1 base and J lost 5, with 10 bases in between. CDR3 nucleotides: TGTGCCAGCAGCTTAGGGCATTCGCAAGATACGCAGTATTTT. Its protein is CASSLGHSQDTQYF. Using reference TRBV7-2 and TRBJ2-3 for the parts outside the CDR3, the full variable domain is GAGVSQSPSNKVTEKGKDVELRCDPISGHTALYWYRQSLGQGLEFLIYFQGNSAPDKSGLPSDRFSAERTGGSVSTLTIQRTQQEDSAVYLCASSLGHSQDTQYFGPGTRLTVL.